This is a list of T cell receptor beta chains from one sample in a study of T cell responses to AZD1222 COVID-19 vaccine. Some clones are missing from TCRdb's copy, which holds only in-frame ones; the method was immunoSEQ multiplex PCR. Of 100,000 to 150,000 clones listed, more than 75% are singletons. The sequencing used peripheral blood, collected on day 0 of AZD1222 vaccination. These TCRs come from an adult in good health. CDR3s leave out the opening cysteine and the closing phenylalanine or tryptophan.

v_gene,j_gene,len,CDR3aa
TRBV6-2/TRBV6-3,TRBJ2-1,12,ASSLSGGDNEQF
TRBV4-2,TRBJ1-1,13,ASSQYRGRENEAF
TRBV5-1,TRBJ2-7,12,ASSSGPGTYEQY
TRBV23-1,TRBJ2-7,13,ASSQLGLATEEQY
TRBV6-5,TRBJ2-7,13,ASSYSASVSYEQY
TRBV5-1,TRBJ1-1,12,ASSLTSGDTEAF
TRBV10-3,TRBJ1-1,11,AISAQGPTEAF
TRBV28,TRBJ2-7,10,ASTRDRTEQY
TRBV12-5,TRBJ2-1,11,ASGLPDINEQF
TRBV9,TRBJ2-2,14,ASSAWKGVETGELF
TRBV30,TRBJ2-7,10,AWTSGAYEQY
TRBV28,TRBJ2-3,14,ASRPISGRATDTQY
TRBV2,TRBJ2-7,11,ASTSGSSYEQY
TRBV5-1,TRBJ2-7,12,ASRGQGHYYEQY
TRBV2,TRBJ2-7,8,ASRGLEQY
TRBV27,TRBJ1-1,13,ASSSRGGRHTEAF
TRBV5-1,TRBJ2-1,11,ASSSDLVYEQF
TRBV7-9,TRBJ2-3,13,ASSPTVRGQDTQY
TRBV7-9,TRBJ1-5,11,ASSSYSNQPQH
TRBV5-1,TRBJ1-4,13,ASSLAFGTNEKLF
TRBV4-2,TRBJ2-7,14,ASSQGGGGAHYEQY
TRBV19,TRBJ2-1,14,ASSMDRGRTGNEQF
TRBV5-1,TRBJ2-1,16,ASSLQLAGVGPLNEQF
TRBV5-1,TRBJ2-1,13,ASSSRGLAYNEQF
TRBV3-1/TRBV3-2,TRBJ2-5,13,ASSWRGGGQETQY
TRBV12-3/TRBV12-4,TRBJ2-7,10,ASSGGSYEQY
TRBV7-9,TRBJ1-6,14,ASSPPQGGYNSPLH